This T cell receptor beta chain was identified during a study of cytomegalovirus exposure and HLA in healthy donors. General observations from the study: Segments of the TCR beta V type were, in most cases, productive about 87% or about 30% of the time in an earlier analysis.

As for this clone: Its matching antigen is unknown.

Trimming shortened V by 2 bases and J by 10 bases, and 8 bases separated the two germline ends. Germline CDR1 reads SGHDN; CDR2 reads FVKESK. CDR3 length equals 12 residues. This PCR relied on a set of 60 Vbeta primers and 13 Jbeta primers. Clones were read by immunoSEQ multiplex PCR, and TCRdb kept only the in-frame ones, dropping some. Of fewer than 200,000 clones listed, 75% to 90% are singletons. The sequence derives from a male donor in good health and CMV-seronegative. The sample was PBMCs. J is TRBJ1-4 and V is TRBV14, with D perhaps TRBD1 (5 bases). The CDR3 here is CASSQRQGKLFF. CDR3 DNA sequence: TGTGCCAGCAGCCAAAGGCAGGGAAAACTGTTTTTT.